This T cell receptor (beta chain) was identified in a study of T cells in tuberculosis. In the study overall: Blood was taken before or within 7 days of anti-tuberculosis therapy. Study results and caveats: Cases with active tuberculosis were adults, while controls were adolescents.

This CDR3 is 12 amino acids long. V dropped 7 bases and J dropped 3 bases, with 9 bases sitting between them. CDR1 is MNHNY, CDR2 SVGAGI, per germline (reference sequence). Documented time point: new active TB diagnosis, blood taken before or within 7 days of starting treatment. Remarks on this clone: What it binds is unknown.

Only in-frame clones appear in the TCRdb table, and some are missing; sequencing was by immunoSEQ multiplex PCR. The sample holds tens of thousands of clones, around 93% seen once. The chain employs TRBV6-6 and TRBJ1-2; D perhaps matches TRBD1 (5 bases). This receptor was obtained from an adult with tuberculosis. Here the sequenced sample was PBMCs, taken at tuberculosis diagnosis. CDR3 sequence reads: CASKKGDYGYTF. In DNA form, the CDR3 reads TGTGCCAGCAAAAAAGGGGACTATGGCTACACCTTC.